Listed below are T cell receptor beta chains from one sample, sequenced in a study of CD8+CD57+ T cells in acquired aplastic anemia. MiXCR, run by TCRdb on the reads, gives a single entry per CDR3 protein. The table records under 350,000 distinct CDR3 sequences, roughly 50% of them present only once. Sequencing was carried out using sorted CD4+, CD8+, or CD8+CD57+ T cells (not recorded which) from PBMCs. These receptors were collected from a human donor with severe aplastic anemia or a healthy control (not recorded which). CDR3s include the opening cysteine and the closing phenylalanine or tryptophan. D genes are given only for firm matches. Clone size appears in some rows only: once, few, many, or a class for an expanded clone.

cdr3_nt: TGTGCCAGCAGCCCCACGGACTCGGGCGAGCAGTACTTC
cdr3_aa: CASSPTDSGEQYF
v_call: TRBV7-6
d_call: .
clone_size: .
j_call: TRBJ2-7
cdr3_length: 13

cdr3_nt: TGTGCCAGCAGCCAAGATGAAGGGGGCTGGCAGCCCCAGCATTTT
cdr3_aa: CASSQDEGGWQPQHF
v_call: TRBV4-2
d_call: TRBD1
clone_size: many
j_call: TRBJ1-5
cdr3_length: 15

cdr3_nt: TGTGCCATCAGTCCCACCCCGGCAGATACGCAGTATTTT
cdr3_aa: CAISPTPADTQYF
v_call: TRBV10-3
d_call: .
clone_size: .
j_call: TRBJ2-3
cdr3_length: 13

cdr3_nt: TGTGCCAGTAGTACGTGGACAGGCAGCAATCAGCCCCAGCATTTT
cdr3_aa: CASSTWTGSNQPQHF
v_call: TRBV19
d_call: TRBD1
clone_size: .
j_call: TRBJ1-5
cdr3_length: 15

cdr3_nt: TGCAGTGCCGAGAGGAGGGCGGGGGGGCCTCCAGATACGCAGTATTTT
cdr3_aa: CSAERRAGGPPDTQYF
v_call: TRBV20-1
d_call: TRBD2
clone_size: .
j_call: TRBJ2-3
cdr3_length: 16

cdr3_nt: TGCAGTGCTAGTGGGTTGTGGAGGGGGGACAATGAGCAGTTCTTC
cdr3_aa: CSASGLWRGDNEQFF
v_call: TRBV20-1
d_call: .
clone_size: .
j_call: TRBJ2-1
cdr3_length: 15

cdr3_nt: TGTGCCAGCAGCTCGAAGGGGCTAGCGGTGAGCGTCAACGATCAGTACTTC
cdr3_aa: CASSSKGLAVSVNDQYF
v_call: TRBV13
d_call: TRBD2
clone_size: .
j_call: TRBJ2-7
cdr3_length: 17

cdr3_nt: TGCGCCAGCAGCTTGGGACAGGTTAACTATGGCTACACCTTC
cdr3_aa: CASSLGQVNYGYTF
v_call: TRBV5-1
d_call: .
clone_size: .
j_call: TRBJ1-2
cdr3_length: 14

cdr3_nt: TGTGCCATCAGTGAGCCGAGTTTAGGCTTCCAAGAGACCCAGTACTTC
cdr3_aa: CAISEPSLGFQETQYF
v_call: TRBV10-3
d_call: .
clone_size: .
j_call: TRBJ2-5
cdr3_length: 16

cdr3_nt: TGTGCCATCAGTGAGCAGCTGTGCTCCTATAATTCACCCCTCCACTTT
cdr3_aa: CAISEQLCSYNSPLHF
v_call: TRBV10-3
d_call: .
clone_size: .
j_call: TRBJ1-6
cdr3_length: 16

cdr3_nt: TGTGCCAGCAGCTTAAACTTGCGGGGGCCCTTATTCGATGAGCAGTTCTTC
cdr3_aa: CASSLNLRGPLFDEQFF
v_call: TRBV11-2
d_call: .
clone_size: .
j_call: TRBJ2-1
cdr3_length: 17

cdr3_nt: TGTGCCAGCAGCATAGGGTTCCGGCAGACCTACGAGCAGTACTTC
cdr3_aa: CASSIGFRQTYEQYF
v_call: TRBV7-9
d_call: .
clone_size: .
j_call: TRBJ2-7
cdr3_length: 15